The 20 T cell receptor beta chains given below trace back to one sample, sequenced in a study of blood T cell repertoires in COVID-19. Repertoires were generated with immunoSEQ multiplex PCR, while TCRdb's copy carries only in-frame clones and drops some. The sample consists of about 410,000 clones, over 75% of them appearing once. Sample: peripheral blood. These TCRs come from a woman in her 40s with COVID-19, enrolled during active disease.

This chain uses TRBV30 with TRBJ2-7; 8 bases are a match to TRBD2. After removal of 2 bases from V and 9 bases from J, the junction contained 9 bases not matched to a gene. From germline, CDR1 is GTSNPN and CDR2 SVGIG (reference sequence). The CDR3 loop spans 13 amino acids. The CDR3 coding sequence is TGTGCCTGGAGTCCGAGCGGGAGTGGATCGCAGTACTTC. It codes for CAWSPSGSGSQYF.

CDR3 sequence: CAISVGTGGDEQYF. The CDR3 coding sequence is TGTGCCATCAGTGTAGGGACAGGGGGCGACGAGCAGTACTTC. This chain joins TRBV10-3 and TRBJ2-7; 12 bases are a match to TRBD1. Germline CDR1 and CDR2: ENHRY and SYGVKD. J lost 5 bases, V lost 4 bases, and 3 bases had no gene match. The CDR3 extends over 14 amino acids.

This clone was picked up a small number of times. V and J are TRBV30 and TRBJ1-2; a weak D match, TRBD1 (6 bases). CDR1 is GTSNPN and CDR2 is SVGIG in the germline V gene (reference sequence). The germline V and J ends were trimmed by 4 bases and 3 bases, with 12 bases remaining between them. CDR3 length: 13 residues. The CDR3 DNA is TGTGCCTGGACCGATAGACAGGACTATGGCTACACCTTC. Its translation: CAWTDRQDYGYTF.

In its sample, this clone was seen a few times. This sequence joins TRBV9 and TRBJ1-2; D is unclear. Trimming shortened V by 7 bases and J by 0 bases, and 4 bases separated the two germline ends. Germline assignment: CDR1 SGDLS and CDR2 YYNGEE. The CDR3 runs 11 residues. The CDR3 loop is CASATNYGYTF. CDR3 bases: TGTGCCAGCGCGACTAACTATGGCTACACCTTC.

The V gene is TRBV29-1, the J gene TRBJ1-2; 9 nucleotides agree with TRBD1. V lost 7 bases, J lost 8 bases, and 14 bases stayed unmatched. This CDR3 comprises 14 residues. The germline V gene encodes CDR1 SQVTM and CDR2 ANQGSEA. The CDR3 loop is CSGRVRDREEGYTF. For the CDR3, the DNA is TGCAGCGGACGGGTCCGGGACAGGGAGGAGGGCTACACCTTC.

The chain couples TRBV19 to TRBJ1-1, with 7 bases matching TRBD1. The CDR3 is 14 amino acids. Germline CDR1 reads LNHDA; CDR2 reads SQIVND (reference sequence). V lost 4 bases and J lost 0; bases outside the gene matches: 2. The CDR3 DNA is TGTGCCAGTAGTACGACAGGGATGAACACTGAAGCTTTCTTT. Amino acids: CASSTTGMNTEAFF. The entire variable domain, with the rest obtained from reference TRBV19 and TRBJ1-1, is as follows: DGGITQSPKYLFRKEGQNVTLSCEQNLNHDAMYWYRQDPGQGLRLIYYSQIVNDFQKGDIAEGYSVSREKKESFPLTVTSAQKNPTAFYLCASSTTGMNTEAFFGQGTRLTVV.

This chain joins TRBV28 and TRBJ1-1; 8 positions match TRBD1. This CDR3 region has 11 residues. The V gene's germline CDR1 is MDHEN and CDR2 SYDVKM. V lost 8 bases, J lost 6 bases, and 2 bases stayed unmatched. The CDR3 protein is CASEQGAEAFF. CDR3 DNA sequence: TGTGCCAGCGAACAGGGGGCTGAAGCTTTCTTT.

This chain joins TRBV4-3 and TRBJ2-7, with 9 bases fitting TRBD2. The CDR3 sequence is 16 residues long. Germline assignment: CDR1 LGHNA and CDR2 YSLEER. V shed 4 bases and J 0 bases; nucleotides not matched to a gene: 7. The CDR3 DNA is TGCGCCAGCAGCCTCCGACTAGCGGATTTCTCCTACGAGCAGTACTTC. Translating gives CASSLRLADFSYEQYF.

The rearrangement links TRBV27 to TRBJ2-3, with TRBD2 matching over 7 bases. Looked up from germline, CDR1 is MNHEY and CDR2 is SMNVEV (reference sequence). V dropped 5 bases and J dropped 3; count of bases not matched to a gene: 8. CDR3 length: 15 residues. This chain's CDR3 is CASSAGWEGTDTQYF. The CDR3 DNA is TGTGCCAGCAGTGCCGGGTGGGAGGGGACAGATACGCAGTATTTT.

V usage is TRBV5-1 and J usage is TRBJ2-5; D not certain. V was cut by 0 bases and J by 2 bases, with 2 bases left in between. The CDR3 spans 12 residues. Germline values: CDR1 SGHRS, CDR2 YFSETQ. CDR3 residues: CASSLAQETQYF. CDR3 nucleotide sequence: TGCGCCAGCAGCTTGGCTCAAGAGACCCAGTACTTC. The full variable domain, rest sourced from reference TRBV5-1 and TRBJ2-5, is KAGVTQTPRYLIKTRGQQVTLSCSPISGHRSVSWYQQTPGQGLQFLFEYFSETQRNKGNFPGRFSGRQFSNSRSEMNVSTLELGDSALYLCASSLAQETQYFGPGTRLLVL.

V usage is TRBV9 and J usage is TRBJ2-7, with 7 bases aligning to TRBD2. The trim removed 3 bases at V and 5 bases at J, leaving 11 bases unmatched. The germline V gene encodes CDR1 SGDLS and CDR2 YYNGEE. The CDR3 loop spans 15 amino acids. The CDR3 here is CASSAHAVLANEQYF. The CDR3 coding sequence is TGTGCCAGCAGCGCCCATGCGGTACTAGCGAACGAGCAGTACTTC.

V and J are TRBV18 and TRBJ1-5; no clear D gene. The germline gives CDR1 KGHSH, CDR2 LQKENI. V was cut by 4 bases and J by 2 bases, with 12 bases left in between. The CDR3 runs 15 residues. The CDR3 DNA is TGTGCCAGCTCACGCTCCGACGGGGGCAATCAGCCCCAGCATTTT. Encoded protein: CASSRSDGGNQPQHF.

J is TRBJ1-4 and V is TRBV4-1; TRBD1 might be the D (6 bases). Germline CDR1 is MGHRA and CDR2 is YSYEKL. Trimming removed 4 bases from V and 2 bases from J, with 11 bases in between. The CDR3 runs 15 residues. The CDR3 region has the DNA TGCGCCAGCAGCCTCCGAGGACAGACTAATGAAAAACTGTTTTTT. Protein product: CASSLRGQTNEKLFF.

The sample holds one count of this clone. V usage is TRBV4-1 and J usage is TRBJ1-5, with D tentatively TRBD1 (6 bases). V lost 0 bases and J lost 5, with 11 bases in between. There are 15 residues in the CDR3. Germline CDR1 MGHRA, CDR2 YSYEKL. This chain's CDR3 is CASSQDLTGYQPQHF. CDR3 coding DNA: TGCGCCAGCAGCCAAGATCTTACAGGGTATCAGCCCCAGCATTTT.

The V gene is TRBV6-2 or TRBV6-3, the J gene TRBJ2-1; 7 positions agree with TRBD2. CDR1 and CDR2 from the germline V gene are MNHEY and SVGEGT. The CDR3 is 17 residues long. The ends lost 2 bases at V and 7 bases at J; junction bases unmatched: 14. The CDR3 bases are TGTGCCAGCAGTTACAGGGGAGGGGATGGTACGCGGAATGAGCAGTTCTTC. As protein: CASSYRGGDGTRNEQFF.

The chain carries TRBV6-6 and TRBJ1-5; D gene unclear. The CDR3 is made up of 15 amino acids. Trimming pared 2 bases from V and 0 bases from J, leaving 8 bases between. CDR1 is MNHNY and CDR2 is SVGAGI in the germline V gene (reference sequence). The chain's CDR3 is CASSYGQYSNQPQHF. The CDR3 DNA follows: TGTGCCAGCAGTTACGGGCAGTATAGCAATCAGCCCCAGCATTTT.

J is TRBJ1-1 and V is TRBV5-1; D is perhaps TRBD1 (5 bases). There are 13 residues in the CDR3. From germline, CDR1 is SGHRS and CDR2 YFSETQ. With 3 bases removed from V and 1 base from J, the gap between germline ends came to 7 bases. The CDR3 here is CASSYDRNTEAFF. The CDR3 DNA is TGCGCCAGCAGCTATGACAGGAACACTGAAGCTTTCTTT.

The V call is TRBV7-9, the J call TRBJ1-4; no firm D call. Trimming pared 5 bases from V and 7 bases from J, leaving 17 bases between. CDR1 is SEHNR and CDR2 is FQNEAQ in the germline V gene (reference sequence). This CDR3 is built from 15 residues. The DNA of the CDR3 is TGTGCCAGCAGCGGGTTGTCGGGTACGGCTGAAAAACTGTTTTTT. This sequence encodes CASSGLSGTAEKLFF.

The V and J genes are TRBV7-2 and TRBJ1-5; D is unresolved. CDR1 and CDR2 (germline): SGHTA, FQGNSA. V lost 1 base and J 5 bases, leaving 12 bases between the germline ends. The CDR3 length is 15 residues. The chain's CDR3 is CASSLGESTYQPQHF. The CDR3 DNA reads TGTGCCAGCAGCTTAGGCGAGTCCACCTATCAGCCCCAGCATTTT.

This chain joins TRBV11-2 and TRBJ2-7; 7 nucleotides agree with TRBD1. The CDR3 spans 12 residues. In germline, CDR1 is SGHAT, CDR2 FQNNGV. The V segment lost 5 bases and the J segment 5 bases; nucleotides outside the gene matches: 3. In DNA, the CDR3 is TGTGCCAGCAGCCCACAGGGGCACGAGCAGTACTTC. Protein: CASSPQGHEQYF.